This TCR beta chain was sequenced in a study of OX40 agonist ivuxolimab in advanced cancers. On the study more broadly: Administration of intravenous ivuxolimab to patients occurred every 2 weeks at 0.01 to 10 mg/kg. Whole-study results and caveats: Also present in some nonresponders was a low level of normalized T-cell clonal expansion. On average, CD8+ T cells showed a greater number of expanded clones than CD4+.

The CDR3 sequence is 13 residues long. CDR1 is SGDLS, CDR2 YYNGEE, per germline. The ends were cut back, 0 bases at V and 6 bases at J, with 10 bases in the middle. This clone was recorded at least ten times. Its antigen is not identified. The method was immunoSEQ multiplex PCR; TCRdb's version includes in-frame clones alone and lacks a portion of them. Of 70,000 or so clones in the sample, 85% to 90% were seen once. Collection of blood occurred at baseline, at cycle 4 day 1, and at cycle 7 day 1. This receptor was obtained from an adult with an advanced solid tumor such as melanoma, head and neck, liver or kidney cancer. This chain uses TRBV9 with TRBJ2-7, with TRBD1 as a possible D gene (6 bases). The material was CD4+ or CD8+ T cells sorted from blood, obtained in a trial of the OX40 agonist ivuxolimab. Here the CDR3 reads CASSVAGEGEQYF. The CDR3 coding sequence is TGTGCCAGCAGCGTAGCAGGGGAAGGCGAGCAGTACTTC. The variable domain in full, with the rest retrieved from reference TRBV9 and TRBJ2-7, is DSGVTQTPKHLITATGQRVTLRCSPRSGDLSVYWYQQSLDQGLQFLIQYYNGEERAKGNILERFSAQQFPDLHSELNLSSLELGDSALYFCASSVAGEGEQYFGPGTRLTVT.